These 27 T cell receptor beta chains came from one sample sequenced in a study of CD8 T cells in Susac syndrome (dated by TCRdb to the late 2010s). The library came from the immunoSEQ multiplex PCR assay. RNA was extracted with the RNeasy kit and about 0.5 to 1 ug was reverse transcribed using random hexamers. Starting from the raw public reads, TCRdb applied fastp trimming at Q25, assembled clones with MiXCR and retained in-frame beta chains. A single entry per CDR3 protein holds the most common genes and DNA from its merged rows. The sample data list 300,000 or so distinct CDR3 sequences, and around 90% of these were observed just once. Approximately 0.065% of the sample rests with the top ten. Sequencing used CD4+ T cells from PBMCs. These receptors were collected from a human donor with multiple sclerosis.

This sequence joins TRBV20-1 and TRBJ1-1; D uncertain. The CDR3 has 12 amino acids. Germline V lookup: CDR1 DFQATT, CDR2 SNEGSKA (reference sequence). Trimming cost V 3 bases and J 12 bases, with 17 bases left between them. The CDR3 region has the DNA TGCAGTGCTAGTCTGACACCGGGTAGGACTTTCTTT. It translates to CSASLTPGRTFF.

The gene calls are TRBV20-1 and TRBJ2-7; the match to TRBD1 covers 7 bases. The germline CDR1 and CDR2 sequences are DFQATT and SNEGSKA (reference sequence). The CDR3 covers 13 residues. V lost 5 bases and J lost 2; bases outside the gene matches: 6. CDR3 region: CSAADRSTYEQYF. In DNA form, the CDR3 reads TGCAGTGCTGCGGACAGGAGTACCTACGAGCAGTACTTC.

V and J are TRBV27 and TRBJ2-7; tentatively, D is TRBD2 (6 bases). Trimming removed 4 bases at V and 3 bases at J, with 16 bases between. The CDR3 extends over 15 amino acids. Germline CDR1 MNHEY, CDR2 SMNVEV (reference sequence). CDR3 nucleotides: TGTGCCAGCAGTTCCGTCGGGAGAGTCCGCTACGAGCAGTACTTC. Protein sequence: CASSSVGRVRYEQYF.

The CDR3 bases are TGTGCCAGCAGCTTCCTTGCCGGGAGGGCCGGGGGAGGCGAGCAGTACTTC. It codes for CASSFLAGRAGGGEQYF. The chain links TRBV7-2 to TRBJ2-7; 8 nucleotides agree with TRBD2. Germline CDR1 reads SGHTA; CDR2 reads FQGNSA. The CDR3 loop spans 17 amino acids. Trimming cost V 3 bases and J 6 bases; bases outside gene matches: 16.

The J gene is TRBJ2-1, the V gene TRBV9; 11 bases match TRBD1. Losses at the gene ends were 2 bases for V and 5 bases for J; bases not matched to a gene: 6. Germline lookup yields CDR1 SGDLS and CDR2 YYNGEE. This CDR3 is built from 16 residues. CDR3 DNA: TGTGCCAGCAGCGTCACGGTGGGACAGGGGGACAATGAGCAGTTCTTC. This gives the protein CASSVTVGQGDNEQFF.

The V and J genes are TRBV30 and TRBJ1-1, with TRBD1 identical over 7 bases. Germline trimming cut 3 bases from V and 7 bases from J; bases unmatched to any gene: 8. CDR1 GTSNPN and CDR2 SVGIG come from the germline V gene (reference sequence). CDR3 length: 13 amino acids. The CDR3 nucleotides read TGTGCCTGGAGGCTACAGGGGATCAGTGAAGCTTTCTTT. It specifies CAWRLQGISEAFF. Filled out from reference TRBV30 and TRBJ1-1, the complete variable domain reads SQTIHQWPATLVQPVGSPLSLECTVEGTSNPNLYWYRQAAGRGLQLLFYSVGIGQISSEVPQNLSASRPQDRQFILSSKKLLLSDSGFYLCAWRLQGISEAFFGQGTRLTVV.

The chain carries TRBV23-1 and TRBJ1-1, with TRBD1 identical over 10 bases. TRBV23-1 is reported as an ORF; its role is uncertain. The CDR3 loop spans 14 amino acids. After removal of 4 bases from V and 8 bases from J, the junction contained 7 bases not matched to a gene. In DNA form, the CDR3 reads TGCGCCAGCAGTCCCCTGGACAGGGGGTGGGAAGCTTTCTTT. Translated: CASSPLDRGWEAFF.

The chain employs TRBV6-1 and TRBJ1-1; possible D gene TRBD1, 5 bases. CDR1 MNHNS and CDR2 SASEGT come from the germline V gene. There are 16 residues in the CDR3. The germline V and J ends were trimmed by 6 bases and 0 bases, with 17 bases remaining between them. CDR3 residues: CASSSSPTDMNTEAFF. For the CDR3, the DNA is TGTGCCAGCAGCTCATCCCCGACAGACATGAACACTGAAGCTTTCTTT.

This clonotype was found once. The chain combines TRBV19 with TRBJ2-3, with 8 bases that match TRBD2. J gave up 5 bases and V 9 bases, and 7 bases lay outside the gene matches. From germline, CDR1 is LNHDA and CDR2 SQIVND (reference sequence). The CDR3 has 13 amino acids. The CDR3 protein is CASGTSLLDTQYF. The DNA of the CDR3 is TGTGCCAGCGGGACTAGTCTTCTAGATACGCAGTATTTT.

The rearrangement uses TRBV6-2 or TRBV6-3 and TRBJ1-1, with D maybe TRBD1 (6 bases). V was pared by 6 bases and J by 3 bases, with 20 bases between. The CDR3 length is 16 residues. Germline lookup yields CDR1 MNHEY and CDR2 SVGEGT. CDR3 residues: CASRATGAGEDTEAFF. The DNA for the CDR3 is TGTGCCAGCAGGGCGACAGGAGCGGGGGAGGACACTGAAGCTTTCTTT.

The chain joins TRBV7-9 to TRBJ2-1; tentatively, D is TRBD1 or TRBD2 (5 bases each). CDR1 is SEHNR, CDR2 FQNEAQ, per germline (reference sequence). The CDR3 loop spans 15 amino acids. The ends were cut back, 5 bases at V and 5 bases at J, with 16 bases in the middle. The CDR3 DNA is TGTGCCAGCAGCCTCCGGGGCATTAGCGACAATGAGCAGTTCTTC. Translated: CASSLRGISDNEQFF.

The rearrangement joins TRBV7-2 to TRBJ2-1; TRBD2 matches at 8 bases. The CDR3 is 16 amino acids. V lost 5 bases, J lost 8 bases, and 14 bases stayed unmatched. CDR1 and CDR2 from the germline V gene are SGHTA and FQGNSA. The CDR3 DNA is TGTGCCAGCAGCCGGGCCCTCGGGAGGGCCGTAGATGAGCAGTTCTTC. Protein sequence: CASSRALGRAVDEQFF.

The genes are TRBV2 and TRBJ2-1; D is ambiguous. Germline V lookup: CDR1 SNHLY, CDR2 FYNNEI. The germline V and J ends were trimmed by 3 bases and 2 bases, with 11 bases remaining between them. The CDR3 is 15 residues long. The CDR3, as DNA: TGTGCCAGCAGTGACCGTGTAAAGGCCTACAATGAGCAGTTCTTC. Translated, it gives CASSDRVKAYNEQFF.

The rearrangement links TRBV4-1 to TRBJ2-5; D is possibly TRBD2 (6 bases). The V and J ends lost 1 base and 2 bases respectively, with 17 bases between them. Germline assignment: CDR1 MGHRA and CDR2 YSYEKL. CDR3 length: 17 amino acids. Written as DNA, the CDR3 is TGCGCCAGCAGCCAAGGGGCTTTCGGAGGGCGGCAAGAGACCCAGTACTTC. Its protein product is CASSQGAFGGRQETQYF.

In this sample, this clonotype turned up once. This chain joins TRBV2 and TRBJ1-1; 8 positions agree with TRBD1. Germline CDR1 and CDR2: SNHLY and FYNNEI. The CDR3 loop spans 16 amino acids. V was clipped by 3 bases and J by 6 bases; unmatched bases: 12. The CDR3 loop reads CASSEDRAVSRSEAFF. The CDR3 nucleotides read TGTGCCAGCAGTGAGGACAGGGCGGTCTCGCGATCTGAAGCTTTCTTT.

The rearrangement joins TRBV6-5 to TRBJ2-7; 7 nucleotides agree with TRBD1. CDR3 length: 13 amino acids. CDR1 and CDR2 from the germline V gene are MNHEY and SVGAGI. V was clipped by 9 bases and J by 3 bases; unmatched bases: 8. This chain's CDR3 is CASTDRAGYEQYF. The CDR3 DNA is TGTGCCAGTACCGACAGGGCGGGCTACGAGCAGTACTTC.

Here the CDR3 DNA reads TGTGCCATCAGTGATAGGAGTGGAAGGGACGACTCCTACGAGCAGTACTTC. Amino acid sequence: CAISDRSGRDDSYEQYF. V is TRBV10-3 and J is TRBJ2-7; tentatively, D is TRBD1 or TRBD2 (5 bases each). Trimming stripped 3 bases from V and 0 bases from J, with 18 bases between. Germline V gene data show CDR1 as ENHRY and CDR2 as SYGVKD. This CDR3 contains 17 residues.

The gene calls are TRBV6-5 and TRBJ2-5; 8 bases line up with TRBD2. Germline V gives CDR1 MNHEY, CDR2 SVGAGI. The junction had 6 bases not matched to a gene; V was cut back by 6 bases and J by 3 bases. The CDR3 has 14 residues. The CDR3 region is CASSRGGAEETQYF. CDR3 DNA: TGTGCCAGCAGCCGGGGGGGAGCTGAAGAGACCCAGTACTTC.

The V and J genes are TRBV7-9 and TRBJ2-1; D gene ambiguous. V lost 5 bases and J 3 bases, leaving 17 bases between the germline ends. CDR1 is SEHNR and CDR2 is FQNEAQ in the germline V gene (reference sequence). The CDR3 loop spans 16 amino acids. Written as DNA, the CDR3 is TGTGCCAGCAGCCAGTACGGAACAAGGGACTACAATGAGCAGTTCTTC. This sequence encodes CASSQYGTRDYNEQFF.

The chain has TRBV20-1 and TRBJ2-1; TRBD2 matches at 11 bases. Trimming cost V 5 bases and J 3 bases; bases outside gene matches: 6. The CDR3 covers 15 residues. Germline assignment: CDR1 DFQATT and CDR2 SNEGSKA (reference sequence). The CDR3 loop is CSAPPSGRIYNEQFF. For the CDR3, the DNA is TGCAGTGCTCCCCCTAGCGGGAGGATCTACAATGAGCAGTTCTTC.

This clonotype has a single count. The chain recombines TRBV7-2 with TRBJ2-7; D not resolved. Looked up from germline, CDR1 is SGHTA and CDR2 is FQGNSA. The CDR3 loop spans 14 amino acids. V gave up 5 bases and J gave up 0 bases, with 11 bases separating them. CDR3 sequence reads: CASSGDMLSYEQYF. In DNA, the CDR3 is TGTGCCAGCAGCGGAGACATGCTCTCCTACGAGCAGTACTTC.

The chain has TRBV7-2 and TRBJ2-1; D remains ambiguous. The CDR3 consists of 12 residues. CDR1 and CDR2 (germline): SGHTA, FQGNSA. The V end was cut by 3 bases, the J end by 4 bases, with 4 bases between. CDR3 DNA: TGTGCCAGCAGCTTCGCTTACAATGAGCAGTTCTTC. It encodes CASSFAYNEQFF.

The chain couples TRBV12-3 or TRBV12-4 to TRBJ1-2; TRBD1 agrees at 9 bases. V was clipped by 7 bases and J by 7 bases; unmatched bases: 22. The CDR3 sequence is 18 residues long. As DNA, the CDR3 is TGTGCCAGCACCCATTGGGGAACTGAACGGGACAGGGAACGTGGCTACACCTTC. Translated, it gives CASTHWGTERDRERGYTF.

This clonotype was counted only a few times. This sequence joins TRBV6-2 or TRBV6-3 and TRBJ2-3; a possible D gene is TRBD2 (5 bases). V shed 6 bases and J shed 8 bases, with 21 bases lying between them. The V gene's germline CDR1 is MNHEY and CDR2 SVGEGT. The CDR3 length is 15 residues. The CDR3 DNA follows: TGTGCCAGCAGGTCGAGTGGGCGGGCCGGTGGTACGCAGTATTTT. Protein product: CASRSSGRAGGTQYF.

The V and J genes are TRBV2 and TRBJ1-1, with D unclear. There are 15 residues in the CDR3. The germline V gene has CDR1 SNHLY and CDR2 FYNNEI. V dropped 1 base and J dropped 0 bases, with 9 bases sitting between them. In nucleotides, the CDR3 is TGTGCCAGCAGTGAAGGAGTACCAATGAACACTGAAGCTTTCTTT. This gives the protein CASSEGVPMNTEAFF.

The chain employs TRBV30 and TRBJ1-6; tentative D call: TRBD1 (5 bases). CDR3 length: 13 residues. With 2 bases removed from V and 12 bases from J, the gap between germline ends came to 14 bases. Germline V lookup: CDR1 GTSNPN, CDR2 SVGIG (reference sequence). CDR3 DNA sequence: TGTGCCTGGAGTACGGGACGGCAGATACCCCTCCACTTT. Its translation is CAWSTGRQIPLHF.

V usage is TRBV30 and J usage is TRBJ1-2; TRBD1 is a possible D gene (5 bases). Germline CDR1 is GTSNPN and CDR2 is SVGIG (reference sequence). V was clipped by 1 base and J by 4 bases, with 19 bases between them. CDR3 length equals 16 residues. The chain's CDR3 is CAWSGTIPGLAYGYTF. The CDR3 bases are TGTGCCTGGAGTGGGACGATACCAGGGCTAGCCTATGGCTACACCTTC.